The sequence of this T cell receptor (beta chain) was determined in a study of blood T cells in healthy people across ages. Turning to the study itself: Template switching picked up about one barcoded beta molecule for each two T cells.

The use of a sample-barcoded 5' primer and a J-beta primer mix characterized a second PCR of about 7 to 12 cycles. TCRdb recomputed calls from the 5' RACE reads with MiXCR, one row per CDR3 protein. Of about 560,000 distinct CDR3 sequences in the sample, over 25% are singletons; the top ten hold under 4.5%. V lost 1 base and J lost 5, with 15 bases in between. Germline loops: CDR1 SGHRS, CDR2 YFSETQ. The CDR3 extends over 15 amino acids. Separately, the same data were catalogued under a study of T cells of mothers and their children.

V is TRBV5-1 and J is TRBJ1-1; D possibly corresponds to TRBD1 (5 bases). The sequenced material came from blood. This receptor was identified in a boy younger than 10 in good health. CDR3 bases: TGCGCCAGCAGCTTGTGGGCAGGGACGGAGACTGAAGCTTTCTTT. Its protein is CASSLWAGTETEAFF.